This entry lists 23 T cell receptor beta chains sequenced from one sample in a study of blood T cell repertoires in COVID-19. Method: immunoSEQ multiplex PCR; TCRdb's copy keeps in-frame clones and lacks some. The sample records about 140,000 clones, 76% being singletons. The sequenced sample consisted of peripheral blood. The source of these receptors is a woman aged 80 or over with active or convalescent COVID-19.

The chain recombines TRBV5-1 with TRBJ1-1; TRBD1 is a possible D gene (5 bases). V lost 4 bases to trimming and J lost 0 bases, with 10 bases between them. Per germline, CDR1 SGHRS and CDR2 YFSETQ. The CDR3 is 14 residues long. DNA of the CDR3: TGCGCCAGCAGCAGGACACCGATGAACACTGAAGCTTTCTTT. It translates to CASSRTPMNTEAFF.

The chain recombines TRBV5-1 with TRBJ2-4, with D perhaps TRBD1 (6 bases). Germline V gene sequence: CDR1 SGHRS, CDR2 YFSETQ. The CDR3 is made up of 16 amino acids. V dropped 0 bases and J dropped 3 bases, with 13 bases sitting between them. CDR3 DNA: TGCGCCAGCAGCTTGGGACAGGACGATAACAAAAACATTCAGTACTTC. Translating it yields CASSLGQDDNKNIQYF.

V gene TRBV7-9 combines with J gene TRBJ1-6; 11 nucleotides align to TRBD1. CDR1 and CDR2 (germline): SEHNR, FQNEAQ (reference sequence). J gave up 1 base and V 6 bases, and 5 bases lay outside the gene matches. The CDR3 runs to 17 residues. The CDR3 is CASRPGQGESYNSPLHF. The CDR3 DNA reads as TGTGCCAGCAGACCGGGACAGGGGGAATCCTATAATTCACCCCTCCACTTT. The whole variable domain, filled in from reference TRBV7-9 and TRBJ1-6, reads DTGVSQNPRHKITKRGQNVTFRCDPISEHNRLYWYRQTLGQGPEFLTYFQNEAQLEKSRLLSDRFSAERPKGSFSTLEIQRTEQGDSAMYLCASRPGQGESYNSPLHFGNGTRLTVT.

J is TRBJ2-3 and V is TRBV19; 8 bases are a match to TRBD1. V gave up 7 bases and J gave up 0 bases; unmatched junction bases: 6. This CDR3 has 15 amino acids. Germline V gene sequence: CDR1 LNHDA, CDR2 SQIVND (reference sequence). CDR3 DNA sequence: TGTGCCAGTAAAGACAGGGGCCATAGCACAGATACGCAGTATTTT. Residues: CASKDRGHSTDTQYF.

This clone appeared a single time. In DNA, the CDR3 is TGTGCCAGCTCACAAAGGGGCGGGGACAATTCACCCCTCCACTTT. Its protein is CASSQRGGDNSPLHF. The V and J genes are TRBV18 and TRBJ1-6; D might be TRBD1 (5 bases). The CDR3 covers 15 residues. Germline lookup yields CDR1 KGHSH and CDR2 LQKENI. V dropped 4 bases and J dropped 7 bases, with 14 bases sitting between them.

V usage is TRBV6-6 and J usage is TRBJ2-2; D is possibly TRBD1 (5 bases). This CDR3 has 16 residues. Germline CDR1 and CDR2: MNHNY and SVGAGI (reference sequence). The germline V and J ends were trimmed by 6 bases and 2 bases, with 16 bases remaining between them. CDR3 region: CASRGQTASNTGELFF. CDR3 in DNA: TGTGCCAGCAGGGGGCAGACAGCATCTAACACCGGGGAGCTGTTTTTT.

The J gene is TRBJ1-1, the V gene TRBV5-1, with D tentatively TRBD1 (5 bases). Germline assignment: CDR1 SGHRS and CDR2 YFSETQ. V gave up 0 bases and J gave up 1 base, with 10 bases separating them. The CDR3 length is 15 residues. CDR3 sequence reads: CASSLDWTRNTEAFF. The CDR3 DNA reads TGCGCCAGCAGCTTGGATTGGACAAGGAACACTGAAGCTTTCTTT.

V usage is TRBV7-6 and J usage is TRBJ1-5, with 7 bases aligning to TRBD1. The germline gives CDR1 SGHVS, CDR2 FNYEAQ. This CDR3 has 15 residues. Trimming removed 5 bases from V and 3 bases from J; junction bases left unmatched: 7. CDR3 sequence reads: CASSPWTGINQPQHF. The CDR3 DNA sequence: TGTGCCAGCAGCCCTTGGACAGGCATCAATCAGCCCCAGCATTTT.

The V gene is TRBV7-9, the J gene TRBJ1-4, with 9 bases fitting TRBD1. CDR1 and CDR2 (germline): SEHNR, FQNEAQ (reference sequence). CDR3 length: 14 amino acids. The ends lost 3 bases at V and 7 bases at J; junction bases unmatched: 3. CDR3: CASSFTGGGEKLFF. The CDR3 DNA reads as TGTGCCAGCAGCTTCACAGGGGGCGGTGAAAAACTGTTTTTT.

This clone was detected a few times. This chain connects TRBV18 to TRBJ1-2, with a possible D match to TRBD1 (6 bases). Trimming took 6 bases from V and 4 from J, leaving 12 bases between them. Germline CDR1 reads KGHSH; CDR2 reads LQKENI. The CDR3 totals 13 residues. The CDR3 sequence is CASSTGQLYGYTF. CDR3 nucleotide sequence: TGTGCCAGCTCGACAGGACAGCTCTATGGCTACACCTTC.

V usage is TRBV9 and J usage is TRBJ2-6, with D hard to call. CDR3 length: 13 amino acids. Germline lookup yields CDR1 SGDLS and CDR2 YYNGEE. Deletions cut 2 bases from V and 3 bases from J, with 3 bases between. For the CDR3, the DNA is TGTGCCAGCAGCGTTCGTGGGGCCAACGTCCTGACTTTC. Its translation: CASSVRGANVLTF.

In DNA, the CDR3 is TGTGCCAGCAGGAGACAGACGACATACGAGCAGTACTTC. It yields the protein CASRRQTTYEQYF. This chain connects TRBV2 to TRBJ2-7; D possibly corresponds to TRBD1 (5 bases). There are 13 residues in the CDR3. The germline CDR1 and CDR2 sequences are SNHLY and FYNNEI. Trimming removed 6 bases from V and 4 bases from J, with 13 bases in between. Using reference TRBV2 and TRBJ2-7 for the parts outside the CDR3, the full variable domain is EPEVTQTPSHQVTQMGQEVILRCVPISNHLYFYWYRQILGQKVEFLVSFYNNEISEKSEIFDDQFSVERPDGSNFTLKIRSTKLEDSAMYFCASRRQTTYEQYFGPGTRLTVT.

The V call is TRBV18, the J call TRBJ2-1; possible D gene TRBD2, 5 bases. In germline, CDR1 is KGHSH, CDR2 LQKENI. Trimming took 1 base from V and 3 from J, leaving 10 bases between them. CDR3 length: 15 residues. CDR3 nucleotide sequence: TGTGCCAGCTCACCACTGGCGGACTTCTACAATGAGCAGTTCTTC. Protein product: CASSPLADFYNEQFF. The complete variable domain, with remaining parts taken from reference TRBV18 and TRBJ2-1, reads NAGVMQNPRHLVRRRGQEARLRCSPMKGHSHVYWYRQLPEEGLKFMVYLQKENIIDESGMPKERFSAEFPKEGPSILRIQQVVRGDSAAYFCASSPLADFYNEQFFGPGTRLTVL.

The gene calls are TRBV19 and TRBJ1-1; D uncertain. This CDR3 comprises 12 residues. The V end was cut by 6 bases, the J end by 4 bases, with 9 bases between. Germline V gives CDR1 LNHDA, CDR2 SQIVND (reference sequence). The CDR3 spells CASRMRLTEAFF. Here the CDR3 DNA reads TGTGCCAGTAGGATGAGACTCACTGAAGCTTTCTTT.

This clone was recorded only once. The J gene is TRBJ1-5, the V gene TRBV28; 8 bases match TRBD1. V dropped 6 bases and J dropped 7; count of bases not matched to a gene: 11. CDR1 is MDHEN, CDR2 SYDVKM, per germline. The CDR3 sequence is 15 residues long. CDR3 bases: TGTGCCAGCAGCTGGGGACAGGCCCGCTCCCAGCCCCAGCATTTT. Protein: CASSWGQARSQPQHF.

This clone has only a few counts. The chain recombines TRBV7-2 with TRBJ1-1, with unresolved D. V lost 5 bases, J lost 1 base, and 14 bases lay in between. The CDR3 spans 15 residues. Germline V gene sequence: CDR1 SGHTA, CDR2 FQGNSA. DNA for the CDR3: TGTGCCAGCAGCCAACAAACACACCCGAACACTGAAGCTTTCTTT. Translating it yields CASSQQTHPNTEAFF.

This clone was counted once. V gene TRBV10-2 combines with J gene TRBJ2-2; D may be TRBD2 (6 bases). The CDR3 runs 15 residues. The germline V gene has CDR1 WSHSY and CDR2 SAAADI. The V gene lost 4 bases and the J gene lost 1 base, with 10 bases spanning the gap. In nucleotides, the CDR3 is TGCGCCAGCAGTGTTGGGGGGTGGAACACCGGGGAGCTGTTTTTT. Residues: CASSVGGWNTGELFF.

This clone has more than one count but fewer than ten. This chain uses TRBV10-3 with TRBJ2-3; 10 positions agree with TRBD2. Losses at the gene ends were 3 bases for V and 7 bases for J; bases not matched to a gene: 10. The CDR3 contains 16 residues. CDR1 and CDR2 from the germline V gene are ENHRY and SYGVKD. In nucleotides, the CDR3 is TGTGCCATCAGTGACTCGATGAGCGGGGGGGCGAATACGCAGTATTTT. Its protein is CAISDSMSGGANTQYF.

This clone came up many times. V gene TRBV5-4 combines with J gene TRBJ2-3; 11 nucleotides line up with TRBD2. Germline lookup yields CDR1 SGHNT and CDR2 YYREEE (reference sequence). The CDR3 sequence is 17 residues long. Germline trimming cut 1 base from V and 1 base from J; bases unmatched to any gene: 5. Here the CDR3 reads CASSLPSGGMGTDTQYF. CDR3 sequence (DNA): TGTGCCAGCAGCTTGCCTAGCGGGGGGATGGGCACAGATACGCAGTATTTT.

The sample holds one count of this clone. The V and J genes are TRBV30 and TRBJ1-1; D is unclear. The V end was cut by 8 bases, the J end by 0 bases, with 16 bases between. Germline CDR1 reads GTSNPN; CDR2 reads SVGIG (reference sequence). The CDR3 runs to 14 residues. CDR3 bases: TGTGCCCAAGCCCGGGTATTCATGAACACTGAAGCTTTCTTT. Amino acid sequence: CAQARVFMNTEAFF.

The genes are TRBV5-1 and TRBJ2-1, with TRBD1 as a possible D gene (5 bases). V was trimmed by 0 bases and J by 4 bases, leaving 8 bases between them. CDR3 length: 14 amino acids. Germline V lookup: CDR1 SGHRS, CDR2 YFSETQ. The CDR3 coding sequence is TGCGCCAGCAGCTTGGCACAGGTTTACAATGAGCAGTTCTTC. Protein: CASSLAQVYNEQFF.

This chain links TRBV3-1 (or the pseudogene TRBV3-2) with TRBJ2-1; 11 bases align to TRBD2. The length of the CDR3 is 16 residues. Germline-derived CDR1 and CDR2 are LGHDT and YNNKEL (reference sequence). V lost 4 bases to trimming and J lost 4 bases; unmatched junction nucleotides: 6. The CDR3 coding sequence is TGTGCCAGCAGCCGAGTGGCTAGCGGGGGGTACAATGAGCAGTTCTTC. Amino acid sequence: CASSRVASGGYNEQFF.

V and J are TRBV11-1 and TRBJ2-1, with 7 positions matching TRBD1. Per germline, CDR1 SGHAT and CDR2 FQDESV (reference sequence). V gave up 0 bases and J gave up 5 bases; unmatched junction bases: 7. This CDR3 comprises 16 residues. CDR3 coding DNA: TGTGCCAGCAGCTTAGCGTCGGGACAGATTAACAATGAGCAGTTCTTC. Its translation is CASSLASGQINNEQFF.